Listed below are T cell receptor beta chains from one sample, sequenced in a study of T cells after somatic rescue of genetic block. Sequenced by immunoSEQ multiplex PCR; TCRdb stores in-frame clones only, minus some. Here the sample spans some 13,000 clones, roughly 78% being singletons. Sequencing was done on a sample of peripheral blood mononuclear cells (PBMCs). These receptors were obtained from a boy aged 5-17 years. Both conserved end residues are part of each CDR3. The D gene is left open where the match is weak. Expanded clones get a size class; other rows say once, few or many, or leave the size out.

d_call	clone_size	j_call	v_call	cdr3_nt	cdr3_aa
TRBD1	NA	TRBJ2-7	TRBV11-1	TGTGCCAGCAGCTTAGCGCATGGACAGGGAATTTCCTACGAGCAGTACTTC	CASSLAHGQGISYEQYF
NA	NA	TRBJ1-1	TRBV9	TGTGCCAGCAGCGTAGTCCAGAACACTGAAGCTTTCTTT	CASSVVQNTEAFF
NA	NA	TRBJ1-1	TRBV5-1	TGCGCCAGCAGCCCGTTGAGGTTTCCCTTTGAAGCTTTCTTT	CASSPLRFPFEAFF
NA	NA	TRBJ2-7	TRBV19	TGTGCCAGTAGTATTTATCAGGACACCCCCTACGAGCAGTACTTC	CASSIYQDTPYEQYF
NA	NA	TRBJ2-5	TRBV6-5	TGTGCCAGCAGTTCCCTCCGGACCAGAGGAGAGACCCAGTACTTC	CASSSLRTRGETQYF
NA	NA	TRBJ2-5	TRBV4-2	TGTGCCAGCAGCCAAGGTATCAGTCAAGAGACCCAGTACTTC	CASSQGISQETQYF
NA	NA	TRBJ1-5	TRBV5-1	TGCGCCAGCAGCTTCTGGGGGGGGCGGAGCAATCAGCCCCAGCATTTT	CASSFWGGRSNQPQHF
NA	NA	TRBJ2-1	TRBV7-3	TGTGCCAGCTCAAGGATGGGTTACAATGAGCAGTTCTTC	CASSRMGYNEQFF
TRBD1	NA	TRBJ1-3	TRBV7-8	TGTGCCAGCAGCTCCAGGGGGCGCGGATCTGGAAACACCATATATTTT	CASSSRGRGSGNTIYF
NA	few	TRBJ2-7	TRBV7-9	TGTGCCAGCACTTCCCGGGACACCCAACACGAGCAGTACTTC	CASTSRDTQHEQYF
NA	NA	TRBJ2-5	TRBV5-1	TGCGCCAGCAGCTTGGCCGAAGGGGAGACCCAGTACTTC	CASSLAEGETQYF
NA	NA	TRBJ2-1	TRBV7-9	TGTGCCAGCAGCCACAACTCTGTTGAGCAGTTCTTC	CASSHNSVEQFF
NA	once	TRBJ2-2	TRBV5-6	TGTGCCAGCAGCATGACAGGTTTAACCGGGGAGCTGTTTTTT	CASSMTGLTGELFF
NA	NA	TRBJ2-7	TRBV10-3	TGTGCCATCAGTGATACTAGCTCCTACGAGCAGTACTTC	CAISDTSSYEQYF
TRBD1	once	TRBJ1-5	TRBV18	TGTGCCAGCTGCGGGACAGTCAATCAGCCCCAGCATTTT	CASCGTVNQPQHF
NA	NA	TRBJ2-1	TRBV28	TGTGCCAGCAACGGGGGTTGGACTCCTCGCTCCTACAATGAGCAGTTCTTC	CASNGGWTPRSYNEQFF
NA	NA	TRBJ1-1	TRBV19	TGTGCCAGTAGTACAGTTGTTCCCCTCAGGGGAAGTGAAGCTTTCTTT	CASSTVVPLRGSEAFF
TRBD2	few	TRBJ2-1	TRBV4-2	TGTGCCAGCAGCCAGGGGGGGTCAGCGGGAGGCCGTGTGAATGAGCAGTTCTTC	CASSQGGSAGGRVNEQFF
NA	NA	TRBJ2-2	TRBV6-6	TGTGCCAGCAGTTTCCAGGACACCGGGGAGCTGTTTTTT	CASSFQDTGELFF
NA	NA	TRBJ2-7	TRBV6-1	TGTGCCAGCAGGATGGGGGACACTTCCTACGAGCAGTACTTC	CASRMGDTSYEQYF
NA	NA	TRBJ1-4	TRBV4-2	TGTGCCAGCAGCCAGGGGGCGACTAATGAAAAACTGTTTTTT	CASSQGATNEKLFF
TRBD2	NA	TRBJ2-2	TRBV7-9	TGTGCCAGCAGCCAATTACCGGGACTAGTCTCCGGGGAGCTGTTTTTT	CASSQLPGLVSGELFF
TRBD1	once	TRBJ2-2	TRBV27	TGTGCCAGCAGGCTACAGGGGAGCACCGGGGAGCTGTTTTTT	CASRLQGSTGELFF
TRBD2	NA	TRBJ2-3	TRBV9	TGTGCCAGCAGCGTAGCTAGCGGGAGCACAGATACGCAGTATTTT	CASSVASGSTDTQYF
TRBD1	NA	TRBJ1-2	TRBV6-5	TGTGCCAGCAGTTACGGGACAGGGCCTTATGGCTACACCTTC	CASSYGTGPYGYTF
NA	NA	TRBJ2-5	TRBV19	TGTGCCAGTAGTATAGTAGGACGGGGCTGGCAGGCCCAAGAGACCCAGTACTTC	CASSIVGRGWQAQETQYF
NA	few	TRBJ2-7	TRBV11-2	TGTGCCAGCAGCTTAAGACTCTACGAGCAGTACTTC	CASSLRLYEQYF
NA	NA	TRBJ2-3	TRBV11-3	TGTGCCAGCAGCTTTGCAGGAGACTTGCAGTATTTT	CASSFAGDLQYF
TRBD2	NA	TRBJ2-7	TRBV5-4	TGTGCCAGCAGTCCCGGCAGGACTAGATCCTACGAGCAGTACTTC	CASSPGRTRSYEQYF
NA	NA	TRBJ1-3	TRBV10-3	TGTGCCATCAGTGAAAGCAACGCTGGAAACACCATATATTTT	CAISESNAGNTIYF
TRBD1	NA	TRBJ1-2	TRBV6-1	TGTGCCAGCAGTGTATCGGGACAGGGGAACTATGGCTACACCTTC	CASSVSGQGNYGYTF